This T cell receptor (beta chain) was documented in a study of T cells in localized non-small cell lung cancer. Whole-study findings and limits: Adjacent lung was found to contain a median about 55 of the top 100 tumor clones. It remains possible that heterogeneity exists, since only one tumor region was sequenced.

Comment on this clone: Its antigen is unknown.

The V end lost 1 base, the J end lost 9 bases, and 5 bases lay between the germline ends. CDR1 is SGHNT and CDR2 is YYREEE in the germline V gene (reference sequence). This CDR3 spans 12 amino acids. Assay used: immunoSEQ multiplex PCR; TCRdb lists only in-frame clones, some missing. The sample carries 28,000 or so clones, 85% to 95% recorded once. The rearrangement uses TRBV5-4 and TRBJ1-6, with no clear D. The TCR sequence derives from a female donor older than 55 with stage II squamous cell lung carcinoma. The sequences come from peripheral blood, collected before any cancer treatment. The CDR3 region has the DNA TGTGCCAGCAGCTTGCCTGGTTCACCCCTCCACTTT. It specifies CASSLPGSPLHF.